These 28 T cell receptor beta chains were sequenced from one sample in a study of blood T cell repertoires in COVID-19. This table comes from immunoSEQ multiplex PCR, and its TCRdb copy is limited to in-frame clones, with some not included. Found here are approximately 340,000 clones, over 80% of them singletons; the top ten hold around 8.9%. Sequencing was performed on peripheral blood. These TCRs come from a man aged 30 to 39 with COVID-19, enrolled during active disease.

The chain links TRBV6-5 to TRBJ2-7; D not resolved. Germline values: CDR1 MNHEY, CDR2 SVGAGI. V was clipped by 9 bases and J by 4 bases, with 7 bases between them. The CDR3 is made up of 10 amino acids. The CDR3 is CASRTYEQYF. CDR3 sequence (DNA): TGTGCCAGTAGAACGTACGAGCAGTACTTC.

The DNA for the CDR3 is TGTGCCAGCAGCTTAGAGATTCGACAGGGGAACACTGAAGCTTTCTTT. This translates into CASSLEIRQGNTEAFF. This rearrangement joins TRBV7-2 to TRBJ1-1; 7 positions match TRBD1. The germline gives CDR1 SGHTA, CDR2 FQGNSA. The CDR3 runs to 16 residues. V lost 1 base, J lost 1 base, and 6 bases stayed unmatched.

The sample holds one count of this clone. This rearrangement joins TRBV9 to TRBJ1-2, with a possible D match to TRBD1 (6 bases). V lost 0 bases to trimming and J lost 4 bases, with 10 bases between them. The CDR3 runs to 14 residues. Germline V lookup: CDR1 SGDLS, CDR2 YYNGEE. CDR3 residues: CASSVGSGVYGYTF. The CDR3 DNA reads as TGTGCCAGCAGCGTAGGATCAGGGGTCTATGGCTACACCTTC.

The V and J genes are TRBV3-1 (or the pseudogene TRBV3-2) and TRBJ2-3; TRBD1 matches at 7 bases. This CDR3 comprises 16 residues. Germline assignment: CDR1 LGHDT and CDR2 YNNKEL (reference sequence). J was trimmed by 0 bases and V by 2 bases; bases with no gene match: 5. CDR3 protein: CASSQRGTESTDTQYF. As DNA, the CDR3 is TGTGCCAGCAGCCAAAGAGGGACAGAGAGCACAGATACGCAGTATTTT.

This clone came up once. V is TRBV30 and J is TRBJ2-6; possible D gene TRBD1, 5 bases. V lost 2 bases, J lost 0 bases, and 14 bases lay in between. The CDR3 is 17 amino acids. CDR1 is GTSNPN, CDR2 SVGIG, per germline (reference sequence). CDR3 DNA: TGTGCCTGGAGTTCTACCAGGGTGGCCTCTGGGGCCAACGTCCTGACTTTC. Protein: CAWSSTRVASGANVLTF.

V usage is TRBV2 and J usage is TRBJ1-4, with D possibly TRBD1 on 6 matching bases. Germline V lookup: CDR1 SNHLY, CDR2 FYNNEI. The CDR3 spans 14 residues. V lost 6 bases and J lost 5, with 13 bases in between. CDR3 bases: TGTGCCAGCAGGACGAGGGGGAGCAATGAAAAACTGTTTTTT. Its translation: CASRTRGSNEKLFF.

The rearrangement uses TRBV5-1 and TRBJ1-1; 7 bases align to TRBD1. Germline V gene data show CDR1 as SGHRS and CDR2 as YFSETQ. V was clipped by 3 bases and J by 6 bases; unmatched bases: 8. This CDR3 has 14 amino acids. The CDR3 region is CASSSRGTMAEAFF. The CDR3 region has the DNA TGCGCCAGCAGCTCCAGGGGGACGATGGCTGAAGCTTTCTTT. The variable domain in full, completed from reference TRBV5-1 and TRBJ1-1, reads KAGVTQTPRYLIKTRGQQVTLSCSPISGHRSVSWYQQTPGQGLQFLFEYFSETQRNKGNFPGRFSGRQFSNSRSEMNVSTLELGDSALYLCASSSRGTMAEAFFGQGTRLTVV.

The rearrangement links TRBV28 to TRBJ1-2, with a tentative D call TRBD1 (6 bases). Trimming took off 3 bases at V and 8 bases at J, with 13 bases between the two ends. The CDR3 has 13 residues. Germline V gene sequence: CDR1 MDHEN, CDR2 SYDVKM. In nucleotides, the CDR3 is TGTGCCAGCAGTTTGATAGGCACAGGGGGCTACACCTTC. It yields the protein CASSLIGTGGYTF.

This chain joins TRBV9 and TRBJ2-7; 8 bases are a match to TRBD2. Germline trimming cut 3 bases from V and 7 bases from J; bases unmatched to any gene: 6. The CDR3 totals 13 residues. Germline lookup yields CDR1 SGDLS and CDR2 YYNGEE. CDR3 protein: CASSGTSLGEQYF. The CDR3 bases are TGTGCCAGCAGCGGGACTAGCCTGGGGGAGCAGTACTTC.

This sequence joins TRBV6-1 and TRBJ1-4; D unclear. This CDR3 has 16 residues. Trimming stripped 0 bases from V and 8 bases from J, with 16 bases between. The germline V gene encodes CDR1 MNHNS and CDR2 SASEGT. CDR3 in DNA: TGTGCCAGCAGTGAAGCGCTCGAGGGAGAGAGGGAAAAACTGTTTTTT. Amino acid sequence: CASSEALEGEREKLFF.

The chain is built from TRBV7-9 and TRBJ1-2; no clear D. Per germline, CDR1 SEHNR and CDR2 FQNEAQ (reference sequence). Deletions cut 5 bases from V and 2 bases from J, with 12 bases between. This CDR3 is 14 amino acids long. CDR3 protein: CASSHHGVNYGYTF. DNA for the CDR3: TGTGCCAGCAGCCATCACGGGGTAAACTATGGCTACACCTTC.

The rearrangement uses TRBV5-1 and TRBJ1-2, with D perhaps TRBD1 (6 bases). The germline CDR1 and CDR2 sequences are SGHRS and YFSETQ. The CDR3 sequence is 13 residues long. V dropped 0 bases and J dropped 7 bases, with 10 bases sitting between them. CDR3 sequence reads: CASSLDRDGGYTF. CDR3 sequence (DNA): TGCGCCAGCAGCTTGGACAGGGATGGTGGCTACACCTTC.

The chain employs TRBV6-2 or TRBV6-3 and TRBJ2-3, with D hard to call. The germline V gene has CDR1 MNHEY and CDR2 SVGEGT. The CDR3 is 17 amino acids. V was cut by 0 bases and J by 4 bases, with 17 bases left in between. The CDR3 nucleotides read TGTGCCAGCAGTTACTCGATATCGAGGAGTATGTCAGATACGCAGTATTTT. It encodes CASSYSISRSMSDTQYF.

The chain has TRBV27 and TRBJ2-7; 9 positions match TRBD2. V trimming: 7 bases; J trimming: 4 bases; junction bases outside the gene matches: 5. The germline CDR1 and CDR2 sequences are MNHEY and SMNVEV (reference sequence). The CDR3 consists of 13 residues. The CDR3 coding sequence is TGTGCCAGCACAGGTAGCGGGAGTTACGAGCAGTACTTC. This translates into CASTGSGSYEQYF.

The sample holds a few counts of this clone. This chain links TRBV28 with TRBJ2-2, with TRBD2 as a possible D gene (6 bases). The CDR3 length is 15 residues. The germline gives CDR1 MDHEN, CDR2 SYDVKM. The germline V and J ends were trimmed by 3 bases and 0 bases, with 8 bases remaining between them. The CDR3 nucleotides are TGTGCCAGCAGTTTTGGCGGGGCGAACACCGGGGAGCTGTTTTTT. Its translation is CASSFGGANTGELFF.

This clone was counted only a few times. This sequence joins TRBV27 and TRBJ1-6; TRBD1 matches 9 bases. The CDR3 has 16 residues. Germline V lookup: CDR1 MNHEY, CDR2 SMNVEV (reference sequence). Trimming removed 3 bases from V and 9 bases from J; junction bases left unmatched: 9. The CDR3: CASSLGQGGSSSPLHF. Here the CDR3 DNA reads TGTGCCAGCAGTTTGGGACAGGGAGGCTCTAGTTCACCCCTCCACTTT.

J is TRBJ1-2 and V is TRBV6-5; 8 positions agree with TRBD1. Germline V gene sequence: CDR1 MNHEY, CDR2 SVGAGI. V lost 0 bases and J lost 6; bases outside the gene matches: 6. The CDR3 is made up of 15 amino acids. The CDR3: CASSYSLQGGNGYTF. The CDR3 coding sequence is TGTGCCAGCAGTTACTCGCTACAGGGGGGCAATGGCTACACCTTC.

On this clone itself: Other nucleotide sequences in the sample specify the same CDR3. The V gene is TRBV7-9, the J gene TRBJ1-2; no clear D gene. V lost 1 base, J lost 1 base, and 10 bases lay in between. Germline CDR1 SEHNR, CDR2 FQNEAQ (reference sequence). This CDR3 has 15 residues. CDR3 nucleotides: TGTGCCAGCAGCTTAGGGCCAGGAGGTAACTATGGCTACACCTTC. Protein: CASSLGPGGNYGYTF. Complete variable domain (other parts from reference TRBV7-9 and TRBJ1-2): DTGVSQNPRHKITKRGQNVTFRCDPISEHNRLYWYRQTLGQGPEFLTYFQNEAQLEKSRLLSDRFSAERPKGSFSTLEIQRTEQGDSAMYLCASSLGPGGNYGYTFGSGTRLTVV.

CDR3 loop: CASSPPRALNPNTEAFF. The CDR3 nucleotides are TGTGCCAGCTCACCACCGAGGGCTCTGAACCCGAACACTGAAGCTTTCTTT. V is TRBV18 and J is TRBJ1-1; D gene ambiguous. Trimming removed 0 bases from V and 1 base from J, with 15 bases in between. This CDR3 contains 17 residues. From germline, CDR1 is KGHSH and CDR2 LQKENI.

By share, this clone counts as medium-sized. The rearrangement uses TRBV27 and TRBJ2-5; 12 bases fit TRBD2. This CDR3 comprises 16 residues. J gave up 7 bases and V 5 bases, and 11 bases lay outside the gene matches. Germline CDR1 and CDR2: MNHEY and SMNVEV (reference sequence). In nucleotides, the CDR3 is TGTGCCAGCAGTCCAACGCTAGCGGGAGGGCCGGGGACCCAGTACTTC. This sequence encodes CASSPTLAGGPGTQYF.

V gene TRBV5-6 combines with J gene TRBJ2-7; the D gene is possibly TRBD2 (6 bases). The CDR3 runs to 13 residues. The V and J ends lost 4 bases and 3 bases respectively, with 11 bases between them. Germline lookup yields CDR1 SGHDT and CDR2 YYEEEE. The CDR3 DNA reads as TGTGCCAGCAGCCGGGGACTCGGCTACGAGCAGTACTTC. Its translation: CASSRGLGYEQYF. The whole variable domain, remainder taken from reference TRBV5-6 and TRBJ2-7, is DAGVTQSPTHLIKTRGQQVTLRCSPKSGHDTVSWYQQALGQGPQFIFQYYEEEERQRGNFPDRFSGHQFPNYSSELNVNALLLGDSALYLCASSRGLGYEQYFGPGTRLTVT.

This chain uses TRBV5-4 with TRBJ2-3; 7 bases are a match to TRBD1. V dropped 3 bases and J dropped 0; count of bases not matched to a gene: 10. The CDR3 spans 17 residues. CDR1 SGHNT and CDR2 YYREEE come from the germline V gene (reference sequence). Written as DNA, the CDR3 is TGTGCCAGCAGCTCTGGCCGGGACAGAGGAAGCACAGATACGCAGTATTTT. It translates to CASSSGRDRGSTDTQYF.

The rearrangement joins TRBV12-3 or TRBV12-4 to TRBJ1-5; the D is unclear. This CDR3 is 13 amino acids long. V was cut by 6 bases and J by 5 bases, with 11 bases left in between. The CDR3 loop reads CASRLGIDQPQHF. In DNA, the CDR3 is TGTGCCAGCAGACTCGGGATCGATCAGCCCCAGCATTTT.

This clone was counted a single time. The chain links TRBV7-2 to TRBJ1-5; 12 bases agree with TRBD1. After removal of 3 bases from V and 6 bases from J, the junction contained 3 bases not matched to a gene. This CDR3 spans 15 amino acids. Germline CDR1 reads SGHTA; CDR2 reads FQGNSA. DNA of the CDR3: TGTGCCAGCAGCTTGGGACAGGGGGCGACTCAGCCCCAGCATTTT. Its translation is CASSLGQGATQPQHF.

There are a few counts of this clone. CDR3 sequence: CASSFKGDEQYF. The CDR3, as DNA: TGTGCCAGCAGTTTTAAAGGGGACGAGCAGTACTTC. This chain joins TRBV28 and TRBJ2-7, with D tentatively TRBD1 (5 bases). This CDR3 comprises 12 residues. Germline CDR1 reads MDHEN; CDR2 reads SYDVKM. V was shortened by 3 bases and J by 5 bases, with 8 bases between the two germline ends.

The V gene is TRBV2, the J gene TRBJ1-5, with D maybe TRBD1 (5 bases). The CDR3 runs to 13 residues. The V gene lost 5 bases and the J gene lost 5 bases, with 10 bases spanning the gap. CDR1 is SNHLY and CDR2 is FYNNEI in the germline V gene. CDR3 region: CASSLGGDQPQHF. CDR3 sequence (DNA): TGTGCCAGCAGTTTGGGAGGGGATCAGCCCCAGCATTTT.

The chain carries TRBV24-1 and TRBJ1-4; 9 nucleotides match TRBD1. Trimming cost V 2 bases and J 4 bases; bases outside gene matches: 7. The length of the CDR3 is 17 residues. In germline, CDR1 is KGHDR, CDR2 SFDVKD. The CDR3 DNA reads as TGTGCCACCAGTGATTCCCTGGACAGGGGCGATAATGAAAAACTGTTTTTT. Translating gives CATSDSLDRGDNEKLFF.

This chain joins TRBV5-1 and TRBJ2-7, with a possible D match to TRBD2 (5 bases). CDR1 SGHRS and CDR2 YFSETQ come from the germline V gene. CDR3 length: 14 residues. Trimming cost V 3 bases and J 2 bases, with 12 bases left between them. The CDR3 spells CASSSGEWTYEQYF. For the CDR3, the DNA is TGCGCCAGCAGCTCCGGGGAGTGGACCTACGAGCAGTACTTC.